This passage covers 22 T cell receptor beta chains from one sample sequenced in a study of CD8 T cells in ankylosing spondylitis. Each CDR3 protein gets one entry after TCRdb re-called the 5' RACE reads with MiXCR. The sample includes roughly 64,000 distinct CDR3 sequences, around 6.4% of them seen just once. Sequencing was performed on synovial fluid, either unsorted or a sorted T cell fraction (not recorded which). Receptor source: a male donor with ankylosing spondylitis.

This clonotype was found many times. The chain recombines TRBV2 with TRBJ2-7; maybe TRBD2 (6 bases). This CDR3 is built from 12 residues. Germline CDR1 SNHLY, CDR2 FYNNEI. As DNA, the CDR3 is TGTGCAGCCGGGACTTCCGTCTACGAGCAGTACTTC. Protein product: CAAGTSVYEQYF.

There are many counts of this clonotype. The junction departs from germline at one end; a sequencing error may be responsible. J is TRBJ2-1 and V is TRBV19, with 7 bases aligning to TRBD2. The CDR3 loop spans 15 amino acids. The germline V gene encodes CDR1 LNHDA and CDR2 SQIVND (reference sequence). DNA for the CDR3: TGTGCCAGTAGTAAGGGAGGGTACTCCTCCAATGAGCAGTTCTTC. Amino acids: CASSKGGYSSNEQFF.

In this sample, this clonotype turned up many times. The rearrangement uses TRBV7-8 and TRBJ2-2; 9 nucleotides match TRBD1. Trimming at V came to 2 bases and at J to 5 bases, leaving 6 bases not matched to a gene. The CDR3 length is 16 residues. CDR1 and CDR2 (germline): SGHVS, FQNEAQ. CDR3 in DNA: TGTGCCAGCAGCTTATTATGGGACAGGGTTACCGGGGAGCTGTTTTTT. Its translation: CASSLLWDRVTGELFF.

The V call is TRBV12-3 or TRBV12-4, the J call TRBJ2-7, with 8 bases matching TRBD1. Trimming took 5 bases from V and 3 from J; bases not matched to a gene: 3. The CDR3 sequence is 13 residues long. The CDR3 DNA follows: TGTGCCAGCAGTGTCGACAGGGGCTACGAGCAGTACTTC. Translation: CASSVDRGYEQYF.

The CDR3 is CASSPGGGGYTF. In DNA form, the CDR3 reads TGTGCCAGCAGTCCTGGCGGGGGAGGCTACACCTTC. This chain connects TRBV12-3 or TRBV12-4 to TRBJ1-2; D possibly corresponds to TRBD1 (5 bases). Trimming left V 5 bases short and J 8 bases short, with 12 bases between. CDR3 length equals 12 residues.

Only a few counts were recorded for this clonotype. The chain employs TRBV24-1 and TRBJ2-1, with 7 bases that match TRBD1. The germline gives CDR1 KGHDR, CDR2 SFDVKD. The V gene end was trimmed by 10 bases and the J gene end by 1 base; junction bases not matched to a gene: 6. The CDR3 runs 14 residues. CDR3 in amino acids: CATRDSASYNEQFF. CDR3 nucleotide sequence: TGTGCCACACGGGACAGTGCGTCCTACAATGAGCAGTTCTTC.

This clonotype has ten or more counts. In DNA form, the CDR3 reads TGTGCCAGCAGGCTTAGGGGAACAGGGGATCTGTACTTC. Amino acid sequence: CASRLRGTGDLYF. The genes are TRBV7-2 and TRBJ2-7, with 7 bases that match TRBD1. Germline CDR1 is SGHTA and CDR2 is FQGNSA. V lost 6 bases and J lost 12; bases outside the gene matches: 14. The CDR3 contains 13 residues.

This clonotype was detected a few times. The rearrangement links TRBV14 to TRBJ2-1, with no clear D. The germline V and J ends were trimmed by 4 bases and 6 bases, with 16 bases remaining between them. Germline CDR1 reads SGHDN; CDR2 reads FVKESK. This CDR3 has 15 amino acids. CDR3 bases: TGTGCCAGCAGCCTTCCCGGAGCCGAGTTCAATGAGCAGTTCTTC. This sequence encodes CASSLPGAEFNEQFF. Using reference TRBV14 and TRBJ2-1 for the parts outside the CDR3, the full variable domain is EAGVTQFPSHSVIEKGQTVTLRCDPISGHDNLYWYRRVMGKEIKFLLHFVKESKQDESGMPNNRFLAERTGGTYSTLKVQPAELEDSGVYFCASSLPGAEFNEQFFGPGTRLTVL.

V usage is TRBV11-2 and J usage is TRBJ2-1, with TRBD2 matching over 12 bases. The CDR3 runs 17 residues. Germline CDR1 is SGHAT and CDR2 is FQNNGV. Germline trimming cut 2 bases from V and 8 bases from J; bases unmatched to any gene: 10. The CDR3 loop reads CASSLRRASGRAYEQFF. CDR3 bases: TGTGCCAGCAGCTTAAGACGGGCTAGCGGGAGGGCTTATGAGCAGTTCTTC. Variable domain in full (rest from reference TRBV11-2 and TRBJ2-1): EAGVAQSPRYKIIEKRQSVAFWCNPISGHATLYWYQQILGQGPKLLIQFQNNGVVDDSQLPKDRFSAERLKGVDSTLKIQPAKLEDSAVYLCASSLRRASGRAYEQFFGPGTRLTVL.

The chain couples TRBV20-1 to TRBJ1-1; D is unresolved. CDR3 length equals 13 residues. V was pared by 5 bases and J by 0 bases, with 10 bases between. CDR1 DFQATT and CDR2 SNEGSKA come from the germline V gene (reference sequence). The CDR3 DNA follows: TGCAGTGCTCCGACACATATGAACACTGAAGCTTTCTTT. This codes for CSAPTHMNTEAFF.

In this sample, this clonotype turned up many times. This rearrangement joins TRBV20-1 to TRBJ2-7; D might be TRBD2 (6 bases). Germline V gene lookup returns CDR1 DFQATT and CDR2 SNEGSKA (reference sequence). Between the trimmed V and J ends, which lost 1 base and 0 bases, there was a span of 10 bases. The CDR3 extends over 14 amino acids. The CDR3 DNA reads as TGCAGTGCTAGAGGGGGGGATTACTCCTACGAGCAGTACTTC. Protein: CSARGGDYSYEQYF.

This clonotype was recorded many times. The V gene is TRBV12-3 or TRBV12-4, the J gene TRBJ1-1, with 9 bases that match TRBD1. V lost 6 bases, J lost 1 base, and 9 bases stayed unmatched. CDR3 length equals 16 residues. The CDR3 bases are TGTGCCAGCAGATCCCCATCGACAGGGGGGAACACTGAAGCTTTCTTT. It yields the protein CASRSPSTGGNTEAFF.

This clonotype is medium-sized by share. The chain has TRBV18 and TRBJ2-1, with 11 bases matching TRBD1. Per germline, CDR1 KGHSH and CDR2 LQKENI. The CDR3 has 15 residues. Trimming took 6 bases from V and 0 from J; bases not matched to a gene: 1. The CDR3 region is CASSGTGGSYNEQFF. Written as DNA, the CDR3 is TGTGCCAGCTCTGGGACAGGGGGCTCCTACAATGAGCAGTTCTTC.

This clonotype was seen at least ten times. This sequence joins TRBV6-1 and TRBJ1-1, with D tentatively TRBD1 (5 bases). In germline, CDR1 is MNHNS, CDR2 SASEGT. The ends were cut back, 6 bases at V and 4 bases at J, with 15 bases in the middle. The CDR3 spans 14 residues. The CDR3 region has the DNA TGTGCCAGCAGGCTTCAGGGAGGTTCCACTGAAGCTTTCTTT. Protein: CASRLQGGSTEAFF.

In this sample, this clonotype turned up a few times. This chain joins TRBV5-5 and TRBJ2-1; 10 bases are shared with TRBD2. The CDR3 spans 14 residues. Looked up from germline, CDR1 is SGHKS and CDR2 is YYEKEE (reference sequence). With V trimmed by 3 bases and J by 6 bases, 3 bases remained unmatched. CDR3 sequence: CASSSTSGRNEQFF. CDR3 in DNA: TGTGCCAGCAGCTCGACTAGCGGGCGCAATGAGCAGTTCTTC.

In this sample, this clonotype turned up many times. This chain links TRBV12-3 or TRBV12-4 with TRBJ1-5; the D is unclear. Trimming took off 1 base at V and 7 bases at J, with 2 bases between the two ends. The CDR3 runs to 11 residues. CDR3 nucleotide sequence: TGTGCCAGCAGTTTAGGACAGCCCCAGCATTTT. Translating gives CASSLGQPQHF.

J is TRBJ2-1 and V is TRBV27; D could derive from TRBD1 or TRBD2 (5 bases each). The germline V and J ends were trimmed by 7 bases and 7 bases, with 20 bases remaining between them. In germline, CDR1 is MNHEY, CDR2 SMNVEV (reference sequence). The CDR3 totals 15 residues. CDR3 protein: CASIKSGTLGNEQFF. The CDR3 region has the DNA TGTGCCAGCATAAAGTCCGGGACCCTGGGGAATGAGCAGTTCTTC.

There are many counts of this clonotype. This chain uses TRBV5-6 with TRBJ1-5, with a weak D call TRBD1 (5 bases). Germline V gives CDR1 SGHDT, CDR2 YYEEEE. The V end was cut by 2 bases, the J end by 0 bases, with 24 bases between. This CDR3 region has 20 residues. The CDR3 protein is CASSLTGGNPTPYSNQPQHF. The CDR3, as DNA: TGTGCCAGCAGCTTAACGGGGGGAAACCCCACTCCTTATAGCAATCAGCCCCAGCATTTT.

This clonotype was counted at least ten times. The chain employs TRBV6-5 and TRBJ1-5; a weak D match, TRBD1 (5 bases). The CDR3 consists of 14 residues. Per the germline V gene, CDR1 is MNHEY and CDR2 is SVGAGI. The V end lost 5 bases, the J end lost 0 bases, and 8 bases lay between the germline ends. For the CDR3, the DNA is TGTGCCAGCAGTAACAGGTATAGCAATCAGCCCCAGCATTTT. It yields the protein CASSNRYSNQPQHF.

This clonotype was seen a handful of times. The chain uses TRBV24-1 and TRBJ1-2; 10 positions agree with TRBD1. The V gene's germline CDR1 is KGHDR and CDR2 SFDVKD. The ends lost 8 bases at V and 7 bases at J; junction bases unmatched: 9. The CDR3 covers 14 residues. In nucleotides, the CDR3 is TGTGCCACCACCGCCGGGACAGGGGCGGGTGGCTACACCTTC. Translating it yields CATTAGTGAGGYTF.

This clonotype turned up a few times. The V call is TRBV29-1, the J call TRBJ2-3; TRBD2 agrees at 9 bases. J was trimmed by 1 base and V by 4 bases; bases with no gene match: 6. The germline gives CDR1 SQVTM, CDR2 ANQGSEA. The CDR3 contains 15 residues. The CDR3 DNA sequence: TGCAGCGTTGCGGGTCTAGCGGGGCGCACAGATACGCAGTATTTT. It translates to CSVAGLAGRTDTQYF.

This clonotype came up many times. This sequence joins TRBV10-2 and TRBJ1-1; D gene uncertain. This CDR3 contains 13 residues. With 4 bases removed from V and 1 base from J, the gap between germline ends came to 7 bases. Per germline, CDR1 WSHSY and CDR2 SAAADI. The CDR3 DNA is TGCGCCAGCAGTGTTGACAAGAACACTGAAGCTTTCTTT. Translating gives CASSVDKNTEAFF.